Below, one T cell receptor (beta chain) is given with its context. Its antigen is as yet unknown. The data originate from a study of OX40 agonist ivuxolimab in advanced cancers. Patients who had autoimmune disease history or got systemic immunosuppression were left out. The ends lost 6 bases at V and 8 bases at J; junction bases unmatched: 10. This CDR3 contains 15 residues. Germline V CDR1 and CDR2: PRHDT, FYEKMQ (reference sequence). Measured with immunoSEQ multiplex PCR; TCRdb has only the in-frame clones, and not every one. The table has fewer than 80,000 clones, 91% seen once; the top ten hold more than 14%. Study-wide findings and caveats: There were, on average, more expanded clones in CD8+ T cells than in CD4+.

Sequencing used CD4+ or CD8+ T cells sorted from blood, obtained in a trial of the OX40 agonist ivuxolimab. This TCR was recovered from an adult with an advanced solid tumor such as melanoma, head and neck, liver or kidney cancer. V usage is TRBV13 and J usage is TRBJ2-1, with 10 bases fitting TRBD2. For the CDR3, the DNA is TGTGCCAGCAGAGGGACTAGCGAGTCGGTCTATGAGCAGTTCTTC. Translated, it gives CASRGTSESVYEQFF.